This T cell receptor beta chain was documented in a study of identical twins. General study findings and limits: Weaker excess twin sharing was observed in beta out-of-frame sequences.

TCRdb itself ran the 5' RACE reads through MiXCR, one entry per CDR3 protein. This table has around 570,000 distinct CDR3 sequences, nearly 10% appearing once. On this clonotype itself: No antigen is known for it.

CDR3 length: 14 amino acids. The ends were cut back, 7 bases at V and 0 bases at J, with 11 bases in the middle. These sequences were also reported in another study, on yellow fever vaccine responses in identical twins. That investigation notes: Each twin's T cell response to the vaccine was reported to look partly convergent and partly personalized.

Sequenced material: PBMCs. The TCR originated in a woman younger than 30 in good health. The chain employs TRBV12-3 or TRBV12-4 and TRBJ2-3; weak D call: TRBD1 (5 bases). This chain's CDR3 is CASTMYRSTDTQYF. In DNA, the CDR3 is TGTGCCAGCACCATGTACAGGAGCACAGATACGCAGTATTTT.